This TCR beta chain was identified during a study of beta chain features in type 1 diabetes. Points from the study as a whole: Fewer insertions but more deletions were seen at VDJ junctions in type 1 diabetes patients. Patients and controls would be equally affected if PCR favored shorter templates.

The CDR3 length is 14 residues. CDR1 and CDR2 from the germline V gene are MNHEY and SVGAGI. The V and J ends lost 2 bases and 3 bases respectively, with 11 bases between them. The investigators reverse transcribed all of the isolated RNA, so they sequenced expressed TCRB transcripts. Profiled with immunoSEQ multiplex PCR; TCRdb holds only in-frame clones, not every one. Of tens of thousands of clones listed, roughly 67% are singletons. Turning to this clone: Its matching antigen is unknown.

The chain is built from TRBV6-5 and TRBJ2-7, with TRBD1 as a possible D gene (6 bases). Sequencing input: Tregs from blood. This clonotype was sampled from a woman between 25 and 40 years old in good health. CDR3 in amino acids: CASSYTGSGYEQYF. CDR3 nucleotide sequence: TGTGCCAGCAGTTACACAGGGTCCGGCTACGAGCAGTACTTC.